This record concerns one TCR beta chain sequence. Its antigen is not yet known. The sample holds no much larger clone one base away, and base qualities are not on file. Each collaborating institution followed its own protocols to collect whole blood in K2EDTA tubes. For TCRbeta analysis, collaborators shipped samples in one of three forms: frozen whole blood, isolated PBMCs, or DNA extracted from either of those sample types. The source of the sample is a study of blood T cell repertoires in COVID-19 (dated by TCRdb to about 2020). Regarding the complete study: Collaborator samples came from the United States, Italy and Spain and covered acute and convalescent phases of COVID-19. The prospective study material was composed of cDNA or gDNA derived from T cells, B-cell-depleted T cells, or PBMCs. Deeply sampled blood TCRbeta repertoires from subjects exposed to, actively infected with, or recovered from COVID-19 were included in the dataset. The repertoires were released in a freely available public database intended as a resource for research on the immune response to SARS-CoV-2. The samples were drawn from the first 160 participants of the ongoing ImmuneRACE study and from 1,254 subjects provided by 6 global collaborators. The sample metadata nearly always contained a de-identified subject ID, COVID-19 status, age in years and sex. Where HLA class I and class II types were available, the types were taken from metadata supplied by the sample provider, not from assay-based typing.

TCRbeta CDR3 regions were amplified from genomic DNA by means of the immunoSEQ Assay, a bias-controlled multiplex PCR. For the original study's pipeline: Within the assay, amplification of reference gene primers was used to estimate how many nucleated cells each sample contained. To quantify the absolute abundance of each unique TCRbeta CDR3 rearrangement, sequence reads were collapsed and filtered. For each sample, productive Simpson clonality was calculated by taking the square root of Simpson's diversity index across productive rearrangements. TCRdb re-hosts the immuneACCESS table, in-frame sequences only. Its copies lack some clones; in the studies checked, an unresolved V gene accounts for under half of them, and the cause for the rest is not known. Clonal size and the V and J genes are those of that table, whereas D and trimming came from the DNA. Present in this sample are roughly 200,000 clones, around 90% of which were seen just once. The top ten clonotypes cover approximately 0.5% of the sample.

CDR1 and CDR2 (GTSNPN, SVGIG) derive from the germline V gene (reference sequence). V and J are truncated by 2 bases and 1 base respectively, leaving an intervening sequence of 3 bases. CDR3 length: 12 amino acids, cysteine to phenylalanine. Left in the record is the CDR3 DNA by itself, 36 bases read in frame from the first base. The paper as a whole reports these results and caveats: The quantity of clinical and demographic metadata differed by source and by participant and was supplied without curation.

The source is a man aged 50-60 years with acute or convalescent COVID-19. The chain is made from TRBV30 and TRBJ1-5; confidence is insufficient to name the D gene. Sequencing used peripheral blood. The CDR3 corresponds to CAWSRSNQPQHF. The nucleotide sequence reads TGTGCCTGGAGTCGGAGCAATCAGCCCCAGCATTTT.